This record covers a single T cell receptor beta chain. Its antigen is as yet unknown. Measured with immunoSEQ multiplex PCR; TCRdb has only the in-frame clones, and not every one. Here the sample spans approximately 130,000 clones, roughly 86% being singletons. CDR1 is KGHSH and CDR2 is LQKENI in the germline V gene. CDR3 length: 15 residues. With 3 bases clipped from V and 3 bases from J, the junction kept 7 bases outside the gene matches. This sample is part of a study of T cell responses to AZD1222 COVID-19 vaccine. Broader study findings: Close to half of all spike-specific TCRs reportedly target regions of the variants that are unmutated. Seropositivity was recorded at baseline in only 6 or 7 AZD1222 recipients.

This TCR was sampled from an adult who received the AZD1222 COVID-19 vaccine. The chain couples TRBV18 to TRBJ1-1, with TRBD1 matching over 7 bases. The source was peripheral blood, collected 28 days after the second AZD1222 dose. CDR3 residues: CASSPQGQAHTEAFF. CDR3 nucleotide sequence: TGTGCCAGCTCACCCCAAGGACAGGCCCACACTGAAGCTTTCTTT.